A selection of T cell receptor beta chains follows, all from one sample in a study of cytomegalovirus exposure and HLA in healthy donors. Sequencing used immunoSEQ multiplex PCR; TCRdb keeps in-frame clones, though not all of them. The sample carries roughly 170,000 clones, roughly 78% recorded once. The specimen was PBMCs. These receptors came from a woman in her forties or fifties in good health and CMV-seropositive. Each CDR3 is given with its conserved first and last residue. Fields, in order: V gene, CDR3 protein.

TRBV13	CASSLARQGRRSTEAFF
TRBV19	CASTMGMGGVGYNEQFF
TRBV5-4	CASSLVGLAYNEQFF
TRBV18	CASSPRTGPYNEQFF
TRBV4-2	CASSQPTGGLEQFF
TRBV19	CASFQPAGSNDAFF
TRBV2	CASSEGQGRQPQHF
TRBV5-1	CASSLGMLTAREETQYF
TRBV6-6	CASSSSTGDGYTF
TRBV6-1	CASSEVLRQPRHF
TRBV15	CATSSRNEQYF
TRBV7-2	CASSLVESYTEAFF
TRBV14	CASSQGFRFGQLALFF
TRBV29-1	CSVESRRGSYNEQFF
TRBV4-1	CATAPGQGPYGYTF
TRBV9	CASSPPFRLAGVSYEQYF
TRBV18	CASSPLTQGARETQYF
TRBV19	CASSLRQENNSPLHF
TRBV7-9	CASRPDRLMNTEAFF
TRBV4-1	CASSKGRGEGSNQPQHF
TRBV7-9	CASSSITGEDTEAFF
TRBV2	CASRVDSIHNQPQHF
TRBV7-9	CASSLGTANTEAFF
TRBV7-9	CASSTSGGFENTGELFF
TRBV5-1	CASSSPGSETQYF
TRBV6-6	CASRRALNTEAFF
TRBV7-8	CASNPLTVNTEAFF
TRBV9	CASSPRGGASTDTQYF
TRBV30	CAWSLGGYGYTF
TRBV13	CASSSLGGAGGADNEQFF
TRBV7-9	CASTGEEANVLTF